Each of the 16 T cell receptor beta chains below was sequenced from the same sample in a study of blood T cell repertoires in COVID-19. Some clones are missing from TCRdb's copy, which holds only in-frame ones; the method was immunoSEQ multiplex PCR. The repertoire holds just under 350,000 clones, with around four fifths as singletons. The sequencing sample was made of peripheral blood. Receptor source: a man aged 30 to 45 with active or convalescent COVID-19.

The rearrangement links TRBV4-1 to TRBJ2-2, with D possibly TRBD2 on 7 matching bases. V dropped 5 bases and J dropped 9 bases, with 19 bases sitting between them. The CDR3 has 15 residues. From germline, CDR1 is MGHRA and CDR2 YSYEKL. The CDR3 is CASSYQGRGVRELFF. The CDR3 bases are TGCGCCAGCAGCTACCAGGGGAGGGGAGTCCGGGAGCTGTTTTTT.

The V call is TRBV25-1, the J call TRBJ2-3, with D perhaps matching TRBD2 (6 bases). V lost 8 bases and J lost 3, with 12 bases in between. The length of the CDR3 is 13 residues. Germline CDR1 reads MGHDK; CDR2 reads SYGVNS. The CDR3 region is CASGLQVTDTQYF. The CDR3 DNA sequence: TGTGCCAGCGGACTACAGGTTACAGATACGCAGTATTTT.

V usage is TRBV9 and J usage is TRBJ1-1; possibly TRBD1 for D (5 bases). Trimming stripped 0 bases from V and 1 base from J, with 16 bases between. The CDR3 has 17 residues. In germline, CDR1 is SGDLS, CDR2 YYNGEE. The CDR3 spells CASSVAGGDLPNTEAFF. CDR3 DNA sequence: TGTGCCAGCAGCGTAGCGGGAGGGGACCTGCCGAACACTGAAGCTTTCTTT.

CDR3 in amino acids: CASSVGQGVFTDTQYF. The CDR3 DNA follows: TGTGCCAGCTCCGTCGGACAGGGGGTTTTCACAGATACGCAGTATTTT. The chain uses TRBV18 and TRBJ2-3, with 10 bases identical to TRBD1. This CDR3 region has 16 residues. V was pared by 6 bases and J by 2 bases, with 8 bases of the junction left unmatched. Germline values: CDR1 KGHSH, CDR2 LQKENI.

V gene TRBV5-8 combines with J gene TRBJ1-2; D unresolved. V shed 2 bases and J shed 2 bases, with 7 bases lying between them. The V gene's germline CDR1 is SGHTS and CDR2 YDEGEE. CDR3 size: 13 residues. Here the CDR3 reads CASSFRSNYGYTF. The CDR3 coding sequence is TGTGCCAGCAGCTTCAGGTCGAACTATGGCTACACCTTC. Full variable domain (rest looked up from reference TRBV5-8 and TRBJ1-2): EAGVTQSPTHLIKTRGQQATLRCSPISGHTSVYWYQQALGLGLQFLLWYDEGEERNRGNFPPRFSGRQFPNYSSELNVNALELEDSALYLCASSFRSNYGYTFGSGTRLTVV.

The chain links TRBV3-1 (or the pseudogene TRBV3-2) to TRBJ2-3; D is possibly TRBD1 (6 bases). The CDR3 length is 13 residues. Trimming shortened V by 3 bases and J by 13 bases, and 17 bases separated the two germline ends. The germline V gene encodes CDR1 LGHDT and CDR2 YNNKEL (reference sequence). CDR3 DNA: TGTGCCAGCAGCCAGGCCGCCGGGACACAGAAGTATTTT. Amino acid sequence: CASSQAAGTQKYF.

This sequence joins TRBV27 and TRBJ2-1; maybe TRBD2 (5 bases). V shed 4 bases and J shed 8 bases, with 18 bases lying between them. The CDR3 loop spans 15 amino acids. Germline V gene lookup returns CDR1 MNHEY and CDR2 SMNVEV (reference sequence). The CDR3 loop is CASSSHPPGNDEQFF. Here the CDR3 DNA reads TGTGCCAGCAGTTCACACCCCCCCGGGAATGATGAGCAGTTCTTC.

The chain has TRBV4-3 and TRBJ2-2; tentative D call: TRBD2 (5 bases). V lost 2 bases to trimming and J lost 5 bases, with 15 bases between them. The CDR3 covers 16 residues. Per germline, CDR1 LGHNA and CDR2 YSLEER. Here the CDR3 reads CASSQLLRTGTGELFF. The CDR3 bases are TGCGCCAGCAGCCAACTTCTTAGAACGGGGACCGGGGAGCTGTTTTTT.

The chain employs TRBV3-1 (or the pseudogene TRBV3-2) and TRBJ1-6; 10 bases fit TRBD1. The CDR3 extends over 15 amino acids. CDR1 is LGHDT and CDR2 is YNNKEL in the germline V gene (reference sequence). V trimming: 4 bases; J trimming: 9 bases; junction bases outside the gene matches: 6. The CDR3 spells CASSPTGTGVSPLHF. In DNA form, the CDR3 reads TGTGCCAGCAGCCCAACCGGGACAGGGGTTTCACCCCTCCACTTT.

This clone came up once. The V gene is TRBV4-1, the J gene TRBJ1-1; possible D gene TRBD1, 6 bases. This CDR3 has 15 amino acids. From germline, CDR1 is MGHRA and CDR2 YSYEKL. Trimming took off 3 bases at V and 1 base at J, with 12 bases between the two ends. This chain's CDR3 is CASSQPTGKNTEAFF. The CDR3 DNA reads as TGCGCCAGCAGCCAGCCGACAGGAAAGAACACTGAAGCTTTCTTT.

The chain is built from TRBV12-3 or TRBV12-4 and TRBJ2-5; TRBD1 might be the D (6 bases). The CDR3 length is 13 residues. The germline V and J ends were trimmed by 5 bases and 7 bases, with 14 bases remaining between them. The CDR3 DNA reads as TGTGCCAGCAGTCCCGGACAGAGCGGGACCCAGTACTTC. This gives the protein CASSPGQSGTQYF.

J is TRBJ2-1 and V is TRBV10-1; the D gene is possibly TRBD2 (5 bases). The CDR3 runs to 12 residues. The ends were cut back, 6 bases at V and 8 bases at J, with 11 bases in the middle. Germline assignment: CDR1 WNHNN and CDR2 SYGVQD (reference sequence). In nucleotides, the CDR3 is TGCGCCAGCAGGGAGATGAGGGATGAGCAGTTCTTC. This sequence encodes CASREMRDEQFF.

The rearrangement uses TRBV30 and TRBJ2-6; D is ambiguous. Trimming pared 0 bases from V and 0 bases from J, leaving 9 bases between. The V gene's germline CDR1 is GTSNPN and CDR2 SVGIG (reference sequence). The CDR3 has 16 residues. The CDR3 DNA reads TGTGCCTGGAGTGTAAGAGGCAGCTCTGGGGCCAACGTCCTGACTTTC. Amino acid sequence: CAWSVRGSSGANVLTF.

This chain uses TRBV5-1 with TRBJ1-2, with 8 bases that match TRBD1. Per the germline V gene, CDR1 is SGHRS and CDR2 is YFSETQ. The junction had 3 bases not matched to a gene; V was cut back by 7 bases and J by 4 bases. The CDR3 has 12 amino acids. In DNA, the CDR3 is TGCGCCAGCTACGGGACAGGCTATGGCTACACCTTC. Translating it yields CASYGTGYGYTF. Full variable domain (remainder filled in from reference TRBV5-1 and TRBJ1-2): KAGVTQTPRYLIKTRGQQVTLSCSPISGHRSVSWYQQTPGQGLQFLFEYFSETQRNKGNFPGRFSGRQFSNSRSEMNVSTLELGDSALYLCASYGTGYGYTFGSGTRLTVV.

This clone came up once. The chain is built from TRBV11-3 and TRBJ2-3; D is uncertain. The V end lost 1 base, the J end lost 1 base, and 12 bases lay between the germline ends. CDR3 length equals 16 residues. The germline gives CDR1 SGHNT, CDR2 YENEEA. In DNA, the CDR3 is TGTGCCAGCAGCTTAGGTGGGCCCGCTGGCACAGATACGCAGTATTTT. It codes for CASSLGGPAGTDTQYF.

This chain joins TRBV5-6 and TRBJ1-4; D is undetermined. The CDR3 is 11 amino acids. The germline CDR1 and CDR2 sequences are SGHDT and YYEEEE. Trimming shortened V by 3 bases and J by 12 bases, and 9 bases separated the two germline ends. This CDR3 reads CASSSTAELFF. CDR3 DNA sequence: TGTGCCAGCAGCTCGACGGCGGAACTGTTTTTT.